These T cell receptor beta chains were read from a single sample in a study of shared clonotypes between healthy human individuals. TCRdb's copy holds only in-frame clones and misses some; the assay was immunoSEQ multiplex PCR. This table has over a million clones, about 77% appearing once. Sequenced material: memory CD4+ T cells sorted from blood. The source is a man aged 18 to 30 in good health. CDR3s include the opening cysteine and the closing phenylalanine or tryptophan. D genes are given only for firm matches. Size is omitted from some rows. Given values are once, few, many or a class for expanded clones.

j_gene | abundance | d_gene | v_gene | CDR3aa | CDR3nt
TRBJ2-7 | . | TRBD1 | TRBV5-1 | CASSLWGQGVNEQYF | TGCGCCAGCAGCTTGTGGGGCCAGGGGGTGAATGAGCAGTACTTC
TRBJ2-3 | once | TRBD1 | TRBV5-4 | CASGTGVTDTQYF | TGTGCCAGTGGGACAGGGGTCACAGATACGCAGTATTTT
TRBJ1-3 | . | TRBD1 | TRBV7-8 | CASSLGQAFSGNTIYF | TGTGCCAGCAGCTTGGGACAGGCGTTCTCTGGAAACACCATATATTTT
TRBJ2-7 | . | . | TRBV2 | CASSEAYGNTYEQYF | TGTGCCAGCAGTGAAGCTTACGGGAATACCTACGAGCAGTACTTC
TRBJ2-3 | . | . | TRBV19 | CASSILVASDTQYF | TGTGCCAGTAGTATCCTAGTAGCATCAGATACGCAGTATTTT
TRBJ2-5 | many | . | TRBV4-1 | CASSREARLQETQYF | TGCGCCAGCAGCCGCGAGGCTCGCTTACAAGAGACCCAGTACTTC
TRBJ2-5 | . | TRBD2 | TRBV25-1 | CASSESTSGRVRAQYF | TGTGCCAGCAGTGAATCAACTAGCGGGAGGGTCCGGGCCCAGTACTTC
TRBJ1-1 | many | TRBD1 | TRBV6-1 | CASTGTGWYTEAFF | TGTGCCAGCACAGGGACAGGGTGGTACACTGAAGCTTTCTTT
TRBJ1-5 | . | . | TRBV9 | CASTPGAGDQPQHF | TGTGCCAGCACTCCCGGGGCAGGGGATCAGCCCCAGCATTTT
TRBJ1-5 | . | . | TRBV7-2 | CASSFAFRDQPQHF | TGTGCCAGCAGCTTTGCATTCCGGGACCAGCCCCAGCATTTT
TRBJ2-5 | . | TRBD1 | TRBV28 | CASSRRSGQGKTQYF | TGTGCCAGCAGTCGCCGCTCCGGACAGGGCAAGACCCAGTACTTC
TRBJ1-5 | . | . | TRBV4-1 | CASSQVQGRANQPQHF | TGCGCCAGCAGCCAGGTACAGGGAAGGGCCAATCAGCCCCAGCATTTT
TRBJ2-7 | . | . | TRBV5-6 | CASSFSGSYEQYF | TGTGCCAGCAGCTTTTCAGGCTCCTACGAGCAGTACTTC
TRBJ2-5 | once | TRBD2 | TRBV4-3 | CASSQRWEVAGVATQYF | TGCGCCAGCAGCCAAAGGTGGGAAGTAGCGGGAGTAGCAACCCAGTACTTC
TRBJ1-2 | . | TRBD1 | TRBV19 | CASLSNPWTGPYGYTF | TGTGCCAGTCTGAGTAATCCCTGGACAGGCCCCTATGGCTACACCTTC
TRBJ2-7 | . | TRBD2 | TRBV14 | CASSQGVLSGGTYEQYF | TGTGCCAGCAGCCAAGGGGTTTTGTCGGGAGGTACCTACGAGCAGTACTTC
TRBJ1-5 | . | . | TRBV30 | CAWQENSNQPQHF | TGTGCCTGGCAGGAGAATAGCAATCAGCCCCAGCATTTT
TRBJ1-5 | . | . | TRBV9 | CASSVDGNGGQPQHF | TGTGCCAGCAGCGTAGATGGCAACGGGGGCCAGCCCCAGCATTTT
TRBJ2-2 | few | TRBD2 | TRBV7-2 | CASRTGLAGPGELFF | TGTGCCAGCAGGACGGGACTAGCGGGACCCGGGGAGCTGTTTTTT
TRBJ2-5 | . | . | TRBV7-2 | CASRPGLPPETQYF | TGTGCCAGCAGGCCTGGACTCCCCCCGGAGACCCAGTACTTC
TRBJ1-1 | . | TRBD1 | TRBV15 | CATSRGLGGPEAFF | TGTGCCACCAGCAGAGGATTAGGGGGCCCCGAAGCTTTCTTT
TRBJ1-4 | few | . | TRBV18 | CASSPSAQGYEKLFF | TGTGCCAGCTCACCCTCGGCGCAGGGGTATGAAAAACTGTTTTTT
TRBJ1-1 | . | . | TRBV10-1 | CASSEGSSLNTEAFF | TGCGCCAGCAGTGAGGGTTCGTCCCTGAACACTGAAGCTTTCTTT
TRBJ2-7 | once | . | TRBV7-2 | CASSFVSSYEQYF | TGTGCCAGCAGCTTTGTCTCCTCCTACGAGCAGTACTTC
TRBJ2-1 | . | . | TRBV7-2 | CASSLGNGRFNNEQFF | TGTGCCAGCAGCTTAGGAAACGGGAGATTTAACAATGAGCAGTTCTTC
TRBJ2-5 | . | TRBD2 | TRBV2 | CASSSGLAGRGTQYF | TGTGCCAGCAGTTCGGGACTAGCGGGACGGGGGACCCAGTACTTC
TRBJ2-1 | . | TRBD2 | TRBV10-1 | CASSPGLVGEQFF | TGCGCCAGCAGTCCTGGACTAGTTGGCGAGCAGTTCTTC
TRBJ1-3 | . | . | TRBV6-5 | CASSPRTAAGNTIYF | TGTGCCAGCAGCCCCCGGACAGCCGCTGGAAACACCATATATTTT
TRBJ2-6 | . | . | TRBV18 | CASSPLTAERSGANVLTF | TGTGCCAGCTCACCTCTGACAGCAGAACGCTCTGGGGCCAACGTCCTGACTTTC
TRBJ2-5 | . | . | TRBV5-8 | CASSWGRNQETQYF | TGTGCCAGCAGCTGGGGACGGAACCAAGAGACCCAGTACTTC
TRBJ2-1 | . | TRBD1 | TRBV7-9 | CASSLDVWDRGYNEQFF | TGTGCCAGCAGCTTAGATGTGTGGGACAGGGGGTACAATGAGCAGTTCTTC
TRBJ2-7 | . | . | TRBV11-2 | CASSPDISYEQYF | TGTGCCAGCAGCCCGGACATCTCCTACGAGCAGTACTTC
TRBJ1-5 | . | . | TRBV27 | CASSFVPSNQPQHF | TGTGCCAGCAGTTTCGTCCCAAGCAATCAGCCCCAGCATTTT
TRBJ2-1 | . | . | TRBV29-1 | CSADRGGNEQFF | TGCAGCGCCGACAGGGGAGGGAATGAGCAGTTCTTC
TRBJ1-1 | . | . | TRBV7-9 | CASSLARGLVGMNTEAFF | TGTGCCAGCAGCTTAGCCCGAGGTCTGGTAGGGATGAACACTGAAGCTTTCTTT
TRBJ1-5 | . | . | TRBV2 | CASRLQGNDQPQHF | TGTGCCAGCAGGTTACAGGGTAACGATCAGCCCCAGCATTTT
TRBJ1-4 | . | . | TRBV10-1 | CASSDSGQPNEKLFF | TGCGCCAGCAGTGACTCCGGACAGCCTAATGAAAAACTGTTTTTT
TRBJ1-1 | . | TRBD1 | TRBV6-6 | CASSLTGTKTEAFF | TGTGCCAGCAGCCTGACAGGGACAAAGACTGAAGCTTTCTTT
TRBJ1-2 | . | . | TRBV10-3 | CAIRSGQNYGYTF | TGTGCCATCAGAAGCGGACAGAACTATGGCTACACCTTC
TRBJ2-7 | . | . | TRBV10-3 | CAISESGTSYEQYF | TGTGCCATCAGTGAGTCGGGGACCTCCTACGAGCAGTACTTC
TRBJ2-7 | once | . | TRBV27 | CASRGSASYEQYF | TGTGCCAGCAGGGGCTCCGCCTCTTACGAGCAGTACTTC
TRBJ2-4 | . | . | TRBV4-3 | CASSQDLVGTGGHIQYF | TGCGCCAGCAGCCAAGATTTGGTTGGAACAGGTGGACACATTCAGTACTTC
TRBJ2-3 | . | . | TRBV7-2 | CASSPPVAGTQYF | TGTGCCAGCAGCCCCCCGGTGGCGGGTACGCAGTATTTT
TRBJ2-1 | . | TRBD2 | TRBV7-8 | CASSLSGGMYNEQFF | TGTGCCAGCAGCCTGAGCGGGGGGATGTACAATGAGCAGTTCTTC
TRBJ1-1 | few | . | TRBV27 | CASRSVTEAFF | TGTGCCAGCAGGTCAGTCACTGAAGCTTTCTTT
TRBJ2-7 | . | . | TRBV11-2 | CASSLGAARQYF | TGTGCCAGCAGCTTGGGGGCCGCGAGGCAGTACTTC
TRBJ1-1 | . | TRBD1 | TRBV5-8 | CASSVGQVEYDTEAFF | TGTGCCAGCAGCGTGGGACAGGTCGAATATGACACTGAAGCTTTCTTT
TRBJ2-1 | . | TRBD2 | TRBV5-6 | CASSSGLAGYYNEQFF | TGTGCCAGCAGCTCGGGACTAGCGGGGTACTACAATGAGCAGTTCTTC